The rows below give T cell receptor beta chains drawn from one sample of a study of T-cell memory formation after mild COVID-19. TCRdb re-called the 5' RACE reads with MiXCR, one entry per CDR3 protein. The top ten hold about 30% of the sample, which has more than 110,000 distinct CDR3 sequences, around 15% seen once. Sequencing input: PBMCs or a T cell subset sorted from them (not recorded which). These receptors were collected from an adult woman who had mild COVID-19 (a few samples of this study predate the infection). Cell type and time point are not known. CDR3s include the opening cysteine and the closing phenylalanine or tryptophan. A D gene is named only where the DNA matches it firmly. Clone size is not always given. Where it is, it says once, few, many or a class for expanded clones.

size	length	V	J	D	CDR3	DNA
few	14	TRBV5-1	TRBJ2-1	.	CASSPSWGAEEQFF	TGCGCCAGCAGCCCCTCCTGGGGGGCGGAAGAGCAGTTCTTC
.	16	TRBV15	TRBJ1-2	.	CATSRDVGEVGYGYTF	TGTGCCACCAGCAGAGATGTTGGGGAAGTTGGCTATGGCTACACCTTC
few	16	TRBV5-1	TRBJ2-7	.	CASSAWDFRLPYEQYF	TGCGCCAGCAGCGCCTGGGACTTCCGTCTTCCCTACGAGCAGTACTTC
few	18	TRBV7-9	TRBJ2-2	TRBD2	CASSPSRSSGEGTGELFF	TGTGCCAGCAGCCCGTCCCGATCTAGCGGAGAGGGCACCGGGGAGCTGTTTTTT
.	16	TRBV27	TRBJ2-6	.	CASSLFGTSGANVLTF	TGTGCCAGCAGTTTATTCGGGACCTCGGGGGCCAACGTCCTGACTTTC
few	15	TRBV24-1	TRBJ1-2	TRBD1	CATSDPAGTEDGYTF	TGTGCCACCAGTGATCCCGCCGGGACAGAGGATGGCTACACCTTC
.	14	TRBV20-1	TRBJ1-1	.	CSARGKGTGSEAFF	TGCAGTGCTAGAGGGAAGGGTACCGGTAGTGAAGCTTTCTTT
.	14	TRBV2	TRBJ2-7	.	CASSPAFTGYEQYF	TGTGCCAGCAGTCCGGCCTTTACAGGGTACGAGCAGTACTTC
few	15	TRBV7-2	TRBJ1-1	.	CASSFVGGMNTEAFF	TGTGCCAGCAGCTTCGTGGGGGGGATGAACACTGAAGCTTTCTTT
.	13	TRBV12-3/TRBV12-4	TRBJ2-2	.	CASSPPPPGELFF	TGTGCCAGCAGTCCTCCCCCCCCCGGGGAGCTGTTTTTT
.	15	TRBV6-5	TRBJ2-3	TRBD2	CASSWEAGGTDTQYF	TGTGCCAGCAGTTGGGAGGCGGGAGGCACAGATACGCAGTATTTT
.	14	TRBV12-3/TRBV12-4	TRBJ2-7	TRBD2	CASSFAGVPYEQYF	TGTGCCAGCAGTTTCGCGGGAGTTCCCTACGAGCAGTACTTC
.	12	TRBV7-9	TRBJ2-5	TRBD1	CASSATGVVQYF	TGTGCCAGCAGCGCAACAGGGGTAGTCCAGTACTTC
.	13	TRBV19	TRBJ1-1	.	CASQGWGNTEAFF	TGTGCCAGTCAGGGTTGGGGGAACACTGAAGCTTTCTTT
.	19	TRBV7-9	TRBJ2-6	TRBD1	CASSSVPGTDNSGANVLTF	TGTGCCAGCAGCTCCGTGCCCGGGACAGACAACTCTGGGGCCAACGTCCTGACTTTC
.	16	TRBV1	TRBJ1-1	.	CTSSQRAGQGNTEAFF	TGCACCAGCAGCCAAAGGGCCGGACAGGGGAACACTGAAGCTTTCTTT
few	15	TRBV25-1	TRBJ2-1	.	CASSAGGPSYNEQFF	TGTGCCAGCAGTGCCGGAGGGCCCTCCTACAATGAGCAGTTCTTC
.	14	TRBV7-9	TRBJ1-2	.	CASRPGQSNYGYTF	TGTGCCAGCAGGCCCGGACAGTCCAACTATGGCTACACCTTC
.	20	TRBV6-6	TRBJ2-3	TRBD2	CASSYTISIASGRAMDTQYF	TGTGCCAGCAGTTACACCATAAGCATCGCTAGCGGGAGGGCCATGGATACGCAGTATTTT
.	14	TRBV7-2	TRBJ2-1	TRBD1	CASSQTTGFYEQFF	TGTGCCAGCAGCCAAACGACAGGGTTTTATGAGCAGTTCTTC
few	14	TRBV4-2	TRBJ2-7	.	CASSQGDTPYEQYF	TGTGCCAGCAGCCAAGGGGACACTCCCTACGAGCAGTACTTC
.	14	TRBV12-3/TRBV12-4	TRBJ1-1	.	CASSFRDPHTEAFF	TGTGCCAGCAGTTTCAGGGATCCCCACACTGAAGCTTTCTTT
few	16	TRBV6-6	TRBJ1-2	TRBD1	CASSYPSGGGFYGYTF	TGTGCCAGCAGTTACCCCTCAGGGGGGGGGTTCTATGGCTACACCTTC
.	13	TRBV12-3/TRBV12-4	TRBJ2-1	.	CASSPVGDNEQFF	TGTGCCAGCAGTCCTGTGGGCGACAATGAGCAGTTCTTC
few	15	TRBV12-3/TRBV12-4	TRBJ2-2	.	CASSLGVSGIGELFF	TGTGCCAGCAGTTTAGGGGTTAGCGGTATCGGGGAGCTGTTTTTT
.	15	TRBV5-1	TRBJ2-7	.	CASSLVWDPPYEQYF	TGCGCCAGCAGCTTGGTTTGGGATCCTCCCTACGAGCAGTACTTC
.	14	TRBV7-9	TRBJ1-5	.	CASSEGLGIQPQHF	TGTGCCAGCAGCGAGGGGTTAGGGATTCAGCCCCAGCATTTT
.	12	TRBV7-9	TRBJ2-1	.	CASSLWEDEQFF	TGTGCCAGCAGCTTATGGGAAGATGAGCAGTTCTTC
few	14	TRBV5-1	TRBJ2-7	.	CASSPGDTNYEQYF	TGCGCCAGCAGCCCGGGGGACACAAACTACGAGCAGTACTTC
few	14	TRBV10-3	TRBJ2-1	.	CAISDGLAYNEQFF	TGTGCCATCAGTGACGGCCTAGCCTACAATGAGCAGTTCTTC
.	15	TRBV9	TRBJ1-5	TRBD1	CASSVDGTGNQPQHF	TGTGCCAGCAGCGTAGACGGGACAGGGAATCAGCCCCAGCATTTT
once	13	TRBV20-1	TRBJ1-1	.	CSARDRLNTEAFF	TGCAGTGCTAGGGACAGACTGAACACTGAAGCTTTCTTT
.	12	TRBV28	TRBJ2-7	TRBD1	CAISFGRGEQYF	TGTGCCATCTCTTTCGGCAGGGGGGAGCAGTACTTC
.	19	TRBV5-1	TRBJ2-2	TRBD2	CASSLGTSGGISNTGELFF	TGCGCCAGCAGCTTAGGGACTAGCGGGGGAATCTCGAACACCGGGGAGCTGTTTTTT
few	12	TRBV24-1	TRBJ2-7	.	CATSTGLGEQYF	TGTGCCACCAGTACGGGATTGGGCGAGCAGTACTTC
.	15	TRBV30	TRBJ2-1	TRBD2	CAWSVGAGAPGGQFF	TGTGCCTGGAGTGTAGGGGCGGGAGCCCCGGGTGGGCAGTTCTTC
.	17	TRBV7-9	TRBJ2-7	.	CASGKRLRGTSSYEQYF	TGTGCCAGCGGAAAACGGCTTAGGGGGACATCATCCTACGAGCAGTACTTC
.	14	TRBV6-5	TRBJ1-1	.	CASSYSTIGTEAFF	TGTGCCAGCAGTTACTCGACGATCGGGACTGAAGCTTTCTTT
.	11	TRBV27	TRBJ1-1	.	CASSGGSVAFF	TGTGCCAGCAGTGGGGGCTCTGTAGCTTTCTTT
many	15	TRBV7-8	TRBJ2-7	TRBD1	CASSLDGTVSYEQYF	TGTGCCAGCAGCTTAGACGGGACAGTTTCCTACGAGCAGTACTTC
once	15	TRBV5-1	TRBJ2-1	.	CASSSGTLQGNEQFF	TGCGCCAGCAGCTCCGGGACCCTTCAGGGCAATGAGCAGTTCTTC
.	15	TRBV11-2	TRBJ2-7	TRBD2	CASSLGASGGYEQYF	TGTGCCAGCAGCTTAGGGGCTAGCGGGGGATACGAGCAGTACTTC
.	17	TRBV5-1	TRBJ1-5	TRBD1	CASSLVARTGRNQPQHF	TGCGCCAGCAGCTTGGTGGCGCGGACAGGGCGTAATCAGCCCCAGCATTTT
.	13	TRBV20-1	TRBJ1-1	.	CSARRRLNTEAFF	TGCAGTGCTAGGAGACGTTTAAACACTGAAGCTTTCTTT
.	16	TRBV12-3/TRBV12-4	TRBJ2-3	.	CASNEGGQSSTDTQYF	TGTGCCAGCAATGAAGGAGGACAGTCTAGCACAGATACGCAGTATTTT
few	13	TRBV20-1	TRBJ2-3	.	CSARSPRRDTQYF	TGCAGTGCTAGAAGCCCTAGGAGAGATACGCAGTATTTT
.	13	TRBV27	TRBJ1-1	.	CASSRGGLAEAFF	TGTGCCAGCAGTCGAGGGGGGCTCGCTGAAGCTTTCTTT
many	21	TRBV20-1	TRBJ2-1	TRBD2	CSARDWIGTSGRAVRGGEQFF	TGCAGTGCTAGAGATTGGATTGGGACTAGCGGGAGGGCCGTCAGGGGCGGTGAGCAGTTCTTC
.	16	TRBV7-9	TRBJ2-7	TRBD2	CASSQETSGNSYEQYF	TGTGCCAGCAGCCAAGAGACTAGCGGAAACTCCTACGAGCAGTACTTC
.	13	TRBV19	TRBJ1-4	.	CATGLGAYEKLFF	TGTGCCACCGGCTTAGGGGCATATGAAAAACTGTTTTTT
few	12	TRBV4-1	TRBJ2-3	.	CASSQSQDTQYF	TGCGCCAGCAGCCAATCCCAGGATACGCAGTATTTT
.	16	TRBV7-9	TRBJ2-1	TRBD2	CASSSPPGTNYNEQFF	TGTGCCAGCAGCAGCCCTCCGGGGACTAACTACAATGAGCAGTTCTTC
.	14	TRBV6-5	TRBJ1-1	TRBD1	CASSYSPRDSEAFF	TGTGCCAGCAGTTACTCGCCCCGGGACAGTGAAGCTTTCTTT
.	12	TRBV12-3/TRBV12-4	TRBJ2-3	.	CASSFQPDTQYF	TGTGCCAGCAGTTTCCAGCCAGATACGCAGTATTTT